These T cell receptor beta chains were read from a single sample in a study of CD8 T cells in ankylosing spondylitis. TCRdb itself ran the 5' RACE reads through MiXCR, one entry per CDR3 protein. The table records hundreds of thousands of distinct CDR3 sequences, roughly 12% of them present only once. The sequenced material came from blood, either unsorted or a sorted T cell fraction (not recorded which). Source of these receptors: a male donor with ankylosing spondylitis. The CDR3 runs from the conserved cysteine through the conserved F or W. Fields, in order: clone size, J gene, D gene, V gene, CDR3 protein, CDR3 DNA. A D gene is named only where the DNA matches it firmly. The size field is filled for only some rows; it gives once, few, many or a size class.

clone_size: many
j_call: TRBJ2-7
d_call: NA
v_call: TRBV20-1
cdr3_aa: CSARDRQAIGLPEQYF
cdr3_nt: TGCAGTGCTAGAGATCGCCAAGCTATAGGACTCCCCGAGCAGTACTTC

clone_size: many
j_call: TRBJ2-7
d_call: NA
v_call: TRBV6-6
cdr3_aa: CASQSQGRSSYF
cdr3_nt: TGTGCCAGCCAGTCCCAGGGGAGAAGTTCGTACTTC

clone_size: many
j_call: TRBJ1-2
d_call: NA
v_call: TRBV5-1
cdr3_aa: CASSSRDGANYGYTF
cdr3_nt: TGCGCCAGCAGCTCGCGGGACGGTGCTAACTATGGCTACACCTTC

clone_size: few
j_call: TRBJ1-1
d_call: NA
v_call: TRBV18
cdr3_aa: CASSPGQGPEAFF
cdr3_nt: TGTGCCAGCTCACCAGGGCAGGGGCCTGAAGCTTTCTTT

clone_size: NA
j_call: TRBJ1-6
d_call: TRBD1
v_call: TRBV25-1
cdr3_aa: CASSAGQGWNSPLHF
cdr3_nt: TGTGCCAGCAGTGCTGGACAGGGATGGAATTCACCCCTCCACTTT

clone_size: many
j_call: TRBJ2-3
d_call: TRBD1
v_call: TRBV5-1
cdr3_aa: CASSWDRVTDTQYF
cdr3_nt: TGTGCCAGCAGTTGGGACAGGGTCACCGATACGCAGTATTTT

clone_size: few
j_call: TRBJ2-3
d_call: NA
v_call: TRBV7-2
cdr3_aa: CASSAGISTDTQYF
cdr3_nt: TGTGCCAGCAGCGCAGGGATTAGCACAGATACGCAGTATTTT

clone_size: NA
j_call: TRBJ2-1
d_call: TRBD2
v_call: TRBV20-1
cdr3_aa: CSASSGRAYYNEQFF
cdr3_nt: TGCAGTGCTAGTAGCGGGAGGGCATACTACAATGAGCAGTTCTTC

clone_size: NA
j_call: TRBJ1-6
d_call: NA
v_call: TRBV9
cdr3_aa: CASSVGGNSPLHF
cdr3_nt: TGTGCCAGCAGTGTGGGGGGGAATTCACCCCTCCACTTT

clone_size: NA
j_call: TRBJ2-3
d_call: NA
v_call: TRBV12-1
cdr3_aa: CASSFGLVCTTDTQYF
cdr3_nt: TGTGCCAGCAGCTTTGGACTCGTCTGCACCACAGATACGCAGTATTTT

clone_size: NA
j_call: TRBJ2-3
d_call: NA
v_call: TRBV20-1
cdr3_aa: CSGVSLLNTDTQYF
cdr3_nt: TGCAGTGGGGTTAGCCTACTGAACACAGATACGCAGTATTTT

clone_size: few
j_call: TRBJ2-2
d_call: NA
v_call: TRBV7-3
cdr3_aa: CASSREEGGTGELFF
cdr3_nt: TGTGCCAGCAGCAGGGAGGAGGGAGGAACCGGGGAGCTGTTTTTT

clone_size: many
j_call: TRBJ2-3
d_call: NA
v_call: TRBV11-2
cdr3_aa: CASSLVGSSTDTQYF
cdr3_nt: TGTGCCAGCAGCTTAGTCGGGTCGTCAACAGATACGCAGTATTTT

clone_size: many
j_call: TRBJ1-2
d_call: NA
v_call: TRBV12-3/TRBV12-4
cdr3_aa: CASSRGNYGYTF
cdr3_nt: TGTGCCAGCAGTCGAGGGAACTATGGCTACACCTTC

clone_size: many
j_call: TRBJ2-3
d_call: NA
v_call: TRBV20-1
cdr3_aa: CSARRGTDTQYF
cdr3_nt: TGCAGTGCTAGGAGAGGCACAGATACGCAGTATTTT

clone_size: few
j_call: TRBJ1-6
d_call: NA
v_call: TRBV20-1
cdr3_aa: CSASGPQVANSPLHF
cdr3_nt: TGCAGTGCTTCCGGACCACAGGTTGCTAATTCACCCCTCCACTTT

clone_size: few
j_call: TRBJ2-3
d_call: NA
v_call: TRBV5-1
cdr3_aa: CASSRSGHPTDTQYF
cdr3_nt: TGCGCCAGCAGCAGATCGGGACATCCCACAGATACGCAGTATTTT

clone_size: few
j_call: TRBJ1-2
d_call: NA
v_call: TRBV10-3
cdr3_aa: CAISESTGLGYGYTF
cdr3_nt: TGTGCCATCAGTGAGTCCACAGGGCTCGGATATGGCTACACCTTC

clone_size: few
j_call: TRBJ1-5
d_call: NA
v_call: TRBV19
cdr3_aa: CASTGSGQPQHF
cdr3_nt: TGTGCCAGTACCGGCAGTGGGCAGCCCCAGCATTTT

clone_size: few
j_call: TRBJ1-5
d_call: NA
v_call: TRBV15
cdr3_aa: CATSTDRGPQHF
cdr3_nt: TGTGCCACCAGCACGGACAGAGGGCCCCAGCATTTT

clone_size: many
j_call: TRBJ2-4
d_call: NA
v_call: TRBV6-2/TRBV6-3
cdr3_aa: CASSRPGWAKNIQYF
cdr3_nt: TGTGCCAGCTCCCGTCCTGGCTGGGCGAAAAACATTCAGTACTTC

clone_size: few
j_call: TRBJ2-3
d_call: TRBD2
v_call: TRBV4-3
cdr3_aa: CASSQEEMTSGRSDTQYF
cdr3_nt: TGCGCCAGCAGCCAAGAAGAAATGACTAGCGGGAGGTCAGATACGCAGTATTTT

clone_size: NA
j_call: TRBJ2-7
d_call: NA
v_call: TRBV15
cdr3_aa: CATSRDQVAYEQYF
cdr3_nt: TGTGCCACCAGCAGAGATCAGGTCGCTTACGAGCAGTACTTC

clone_size: NA
j_call: TRBJ1-2
d_call: NA
v_call: TRBV6-2/TRBV6-3
cdr3_aa: CASRDTRGADGYTF
cdr3_nt: TGTGCCAGCAGAGACACACGAGGGGCGGATGGCTACACCTTC

clone_size: NA
j_call: TRBJ1-1
d_call: NA
v_call: TRBV2
cdr3_aa: CASSEEVHTEAFF
cdr3_nt: TGTGCCAGCAGTGAAGAGGTCCACACTGAAGCTTTCTTT

clone_size: few
j_call: TRBJ1-1
d_call: NA
v_call: TRBV20-1
cdr3_aa: CSAPGTSNTEAFF
cdr3_nt: TGCAGTGCTCCCGGGACATCTAACACTGAAGCTTTCTTT

clone_size: NA
j_call: TRBJ1-5
d_call: NA
v_call: TRBV7-2
cdr3_aa: CASSLRSPNQPQHF
cdr3_nt: TGTGCCAGCAGCTTACGATCACCCAATCAGCCCCAGCATTTT

clone_size: many
j_call: TRBJ2-7
d_call: TRBD2
v_call: TRBV12-3/TRBV12-4
cdr3_aa: CASSPGLAGVSYEQYF
cdr3_nt: TGTGCCAGCAGCCCCGGACTAGCGGGAGTAAGCTACGAGCAGTACTTC

clone_size: NA
j_call: TRBJ2-5
d_call: TRBD1
v_call: TRBV20-1
cdr3_aa: CSAVQGARETQYF
cdr3_nt: TGCAGTGCTGTACAGGGGGCAAGGGAGACCCAGTACTTC

clone_size: NA
j_call: TRBJ2-7
d_call: TRBD2
v_call: TRBV7-6
cdr3_aa: CASSPGLAGSSYEQYF
cdr3_nt: TGTGCCAGCAGCCCGGGACTAGCGGGAAGTTCCTACGAGCAGTACTTC

clone_size: NA
j_call: TRBJ1-6
d_call: TRBD1
v_call: TRBV5-8
cdr3_aa: CASSLVETGFSPLHF
cdr3_nt: TGTGCCAGCAGCTTGGTAGAGACAGGGTTTTCACCCCTCCACTTT

clone_size: NA
j_call: TRBJ2-7
d_call: NA
v_call: TRBV7-2
cdr3_aa: CASSLVAANSYEQYF
cdr3_nt: TGTGCCAGCAGCTTAGTGGCTGCTAACTCCTACGAGCAGTACTTC

clone_size: NA
j_call: TRBJ1-1
d_call: NA
v_call: TRBV25-1
cdr3_aa: CASRPENTEAFF
cdr3_nt: TGTGCCTCCCGTCCAGAGAACACTGAAGCTTTCTTT

clone_size: many
j_call: TRBJ2-7
d_call: TRBD2
v_call: TRBV5-1
cdr3_aa: CASSLRISGRTGEQYF
cdr3_nt: TGCGCCAGCAGCTTACGGATTAGCGGGAGGACGGGCGAGCAGTACTTC

clone_size: many
j_call: TRBJ2-2
d_call: NA
v_call: TRBV5-1
cdr3_aa: CASSSTPEIGELFF
cdr3_nt: TGCGCCAGCAGCTCGACCCCCGAAATCGGGGAGCTGTTTTTT

clone_size: many
j_call: TRBJ1-1
d_call: TRBD1
v_call: TRBV7-3
cdr3_aa: CASAPDRGTEAFF
cdr3_nt: TGTGCCAGCGCTCCGGACAGGGGCACTGAAGCTTTCTTT

clone_size: few
j_call: TRBJ2-1
d_call: NA
v_call: TRBV7-2
cdr3_aa: CASSLRMGTYNEQFF
cdr3_nt: TGTGCCAGCAGCTTAAGGATGGGGACTTACAATGAGCAGTTCTTC

clone_size: NA
j_call: TRBJ2-2
d_call: NA
v_call: TRBV2
cdr3_aa: CASSSQGDRNTGELFF
cdr3_nt: TGTGCCAGCAGCTCCCAAGGGGACCGAAACACCGGGGAGCTGTTTTTT

clone_size: NA
j_call: TRBJ2-6
d_call: NA
v_call: TRBV7-2
cdr3_aa: CASSQGGPGANVLTF
cdr3_nt: TGTGCCAGCAGCCAGGGGGGGCCGGGGGCCAACGTCCTGACTTTC

clone_size: NA
j_call: TRBJ2-3
d_call: NA
v_call: TRBV11-3
cdr3_aa: CASSQRTGYMGTDTQYF
cdr3_nt: TGTGCCAGCAGCCAACGTACAGGGTATATGGGAACAGATACGCAGTATTTT

clone_size: few
j_call: TRBJ2-7
d_call: NA
v_call: TRBV4-3
cdr3_aa: CASSASRDPSYEQYF
cdr3_nt: TGCGCCAGCTCCGCGTCCCGGGACCCCTCCTACGAGCAGTACTTC

clone_size: NA
j_call: TRBJ2-7
d_call: NA
v_call: TRBV10-3
cdr3_aa: CAIATNYEQYF
cdr3_nt: TGTGCCATCGCGACAAACTACGAGCAGTACTTC